This T cell receptor beta chain is from a study of breast tumors, draining lymph nodes, adjacent tissues. TCRdb itself ran the multiplex PCR reads through MiXCR, one entry per CDR3 protein. The table has under 250,000 distinct CDR3 sequences, around 32% seen once; the top ten hold approximately 1.5%. The CDR3 is 11 amino acids. V was shortened by 5 bases and J by 9 bases, with 5 bases between the two germline ends. Per the germline V gene, CDR1 is MNHNS and CDR2 is SASEGT. This clonotype was seen ten or more times. The lymph nodes were axillary draining lymph nodes from breast cancer patients. This TCR was recovered from a female donor with breast cancer. Some clones in this sample may be carry-over from other donors' samples. The chain combines TRBV6-1 with TRBJ1-6; D not certain. Sequencing used axillary lymph node tissue. In DNA, the CDR3 is TGTGCCAGCAGTCGTGGTTCACCCCTCCACTTT. It yields the protein CASSRGSPLHF.